Below are 8 T cell receptor beta chains sequenced from a single sample in a study of glioma-infiltrating T cells. Amplification of TCR alpha and beta CDR3 regions from RNA used iRepertoire nested multiplex PCR. Via MiXCR, TCRdb re-called the multiplex PCR reads, giving one row per CDR3 protein. This table holds approximately 110,000 distinct CDR3 sequences, roughly 24% found once. Material for sequencing was glioma tissue, nonneoplastic brain tissue, or PBMCs (not recorded which). Source of these receptors: a human donor with low-grade glioma or glioblastoma, undergoing nonglioma brain surgery, or in good health (not recorded which).

To note about this clonotype: The germline gene is not matched at one end of the junction; a read error may be the cause. This chain joins TRBV6-4 and TRBJ2-7, with D unresolved. Germline loops: CDR1 MRHNA, CDR2 SNTAGT. The CDR3 contains 13 residues. The CDR3 DNA is TGTGCCAGCACCTACCGATCAACCTACGAGCGGTACTTC. This codes for CASTYRSTYERYF.

This clonotype was found a few times. The J gene is TRBJ2-1, the V gene TRBV5-1; D gene unclear. The CDR3 totals 17 residues. Germline V gene data show CDR1 as SGHRS and CDR2 as YFSETQ. V dropped 1 base and J dropped 0 bases, with 14 bases sitting between them. The CDR3 region has the DNA TGCGCCAGCAGCTTGTTTGGATCACTCAACTCCTACAATGAGCAGTTCTTC. This gives the protein CASSLFGSLNSYNEQFF.

The chain recombines TRBV9 with TRBJ2-1; 10 nucleotides line up with TRBD1. Looked up from germline, CDR1 is SGDLS and CDR2 is YYNGEE. CDR3 length: 13 amino acids. Trimming took 3 bases from V and 9 from J; bases not matched to a gene: 3. The CDR3 is CASSGRTGGEQFF. The CDR3 DNA follows: TGTGCCAGCAGCGGACGGACAGGGGGTGAGCAGTTCTTC.

There are many counts of this clonotype. V and J are TRBV6-1 and TRBJ2-1, with 16 bases matching TRBD2. The CDR3 sequence is 19 residues long. CDR1 MNHNS and CDR2 SASEGT come from the germline V gene. The V gene end was trimmed by 6 bases and the J gene end by 6 bases; junction bases not matched to a gene: 14. Written as DNA, the CDR3 is TGTGCCAGCAGAGCCCCCGGGACTAGCGGGAGGGCCCCAATCAATGAGCAGTTCTTC. This translates into CASRAPGTSGRAPINEQFF.

A word on this clonotype: The germline gene is not matched at one end of the junction; a read error may be the cause. V is TRBV10-3 and J is TRBJ2-3; 8 nucleotides match TRBD2. From germline, CDR1 is ENHRY and CDR2 SYGVKD. This CDR3 has 16 amino acids. The CDR3 region is CTISEAGTRATDTQYF. For the CDR3, the DNA is TGTACCATCAGTGAGGCTGGGACTAGAGCTACAGATACGCAGTATTTT.

This clonotype was detected many times. This chain connects TRBV6-1 to TRBJ2-4, with D possibly called TRBD1 or TRBD2 (5 bases each). V was pared by 4 bases and J by 3 bases, with 10 bases between. Per the germline V gene, CDR1 is MNHNS and CDR2 is SASEGT. The CDR3 runs 14 residues. The CDR3 region has the DNA TGTGCCAGCAGTGGGGGGAGAGGCAAAAACATTCAGTACTTC. This codes for CASSGGRGKNIQYF.

This clonotype appeared a few times. This chain connects TRBV7-9 to TRBJ2-7; perhaps TRBD2 as D (6 bases). Trimming shortened V by 7 bases and J by 6 bases, and 19 bases separated the two germline ends. The germline V gene has CDR1 SEHNR and CDR2 FQNEAQ (reference sequence). The CDR3 is made up of 14 amino acids. CDR3 region: CASNPGLRNAEQYF. The CDR3 DNA follows: TGTGCCAGCAACCCGGGACTGAGAAATGCCGAGCAGTACTTC.

This clonotype was observed a handful of times. Mismatch with germline at one junction end may stem from a read error. The chain couples TRBV7-3 to TRBJ2-7, with TRBD2 matching 7 bases. The CDR3 consists of 14 residues. CDR1 and CDR2 (germline): SGHTA, FQGTGA. DNA of the CDR3: TGTGCCTGCAGCGTCCAGCGGGACTCCTACGAGCAGTACTTC. This translates into CACSVQRDSYEQYF.